Listed below are T cell receptor beta chains from one sample, sequenced in a study of blood T cell repertoires in COVID-19. Produced via immunoSEQ multiplex PCR; TCRdb's table is partial and in-frame only. The sample consists of approximately 150,000 clones, around 88% of them appearing once. The sequenced material came from peripheral blood. These receptors came from a human donor in a cohort sampled during active COVID-19. CDR3s include the opening cysteine and the closing phenylalanine or tryptophan. The D gene is left open where the match is weak. Clone size, where shown, is once, few, many, or a class for clones that have expanded.

J	size	V	D	DNA	CDR3
TRBJ2-1	.	TRBV7-9	TRBD2	TGTGCCAGCGGCGCCGGGACGGGGGGGGTCTACAATGAGCAGTTCTTC	CASGAGTGGVYNEQFF
TRBJ1-1	.	TRBV10-3	TRBD1	TGTGCCATCAGTGGACAGGGGGGCACTGAAGCTTTCTTT	CAISGQGGTEAFF
TRBJ2-5	.	TRBV10-3	.	TGTGCCATCAAAGATAGCGCTTCGGAGACCCAGTACTTC	CAIKDSASETQYF
TRBJ2-5	.	TRBV4-2	TRBD1	TGTGCCAGCAGCCAAGCGACTTCCGGGACAGGGGGGCAGACCCAGTACTTC	CASSQATSGTGGQTQYF
TRBJ2-5	.	TRBV9	TRBD2	TGTGCCAGCAGCGCCCGGACTAGCGGGGGATCAGGAGAGACCCAGTACTTC	CASSARTSGGSGETQYF
TRBJ1-5	.	TRBV3-1/TRBV3-2	TRBD1	TGTGCCAGCAGCCAAGGGACAGGGGTTAGTCAGCCCCAGCATTTT	CASSQGTGVSQPQHF
TRBJ2-7	few	TRBV7-2	TRBD1	TGTGCCAGCAGGGGGGGACAGGGGGTAAACTACGAGCAGTACTTC	CASRGGQGVNYEQYF
TRBJ2-3	.	TRBV3-1/TRBV3-2	.	TGTGCCAGCAGCACTCCCAACCGGAGGACAGATACGCAGTATTTT	CASSTPNRRTDTQYF
TRBJ2-3	.	TRBV5-1	.	TGCGCCAGCAGCCAGGGTGGCTCTAGCGCAGATACGCAGTATTTT	CASSQGGSSADTQYF
TRBJ2-7	.	TRBV9	.	TGTGCCAGCAGCGTAGGTACAGGCGAATACGAGCAGTACTTC	CASSVGTGEYEQYF
TRBJ1-4	.	TRBV6-2/TRBV6-3	TRBD1	TGTGCCAGCAGCAAAACGGACAGGGTAAGATATGAAAAACTGTTTTTT	CASSKTDRVRYEKLFF
TRBJ2-7	.	TRBV19	.	TGTGCCAGTAGTACCCTGGGCGGGAACCCTAAAGAGCAGTACTTC	CASSTLGGNPKEQYF
TRBJ1-4	.	TRBV19	TRBD1	TGTGCCAGTAGTATAGACCGGGACAGGGCCATACTGTTTTTT	CASSIDRDRAILFF
TRBJ1-2	.	TRBV12-3/TRBV12-4	.	TGTGCCAGCAGCAGGGAGGGTTATGGCTACACCTTC	CASSREGYGYTF
TRBJ2-5	.	TRBV30	TRBD2	TGTGCCTGGAGTGGGTTGGCGGGAGGGCGAGAGACCCAGTACTTC	CAWSGLAGGRETQYF
TRBJ2-1	once	TRBV28	TRBD2	TGTGCCAGCAGTGTCACCGGGAGGGGACAAAACAATGAGCAGTTCTTC	CASSVTGRGQNNEQFF
TRBJ2-7	.	TRBV5-1	TRBD1	TGCGCCAGCAGCTGGGCCTCGGGACAGTCTCCCCTAAACGAGCAGTACTTC	CASSWASGQSPLNEQYF
TRBJ1-4	.	TRBV6-5	TRBD1	TGTGCCAGCAGAAGAGGACAGGGAGAAAAACTGTTTTTT	CASRRGQGEKLFF
TRBJ1-6	.	TRBV6-5	TRBD1	TGTGCCAGCACATCCGGGACAGGGGAATCACCCCTCCACTTT	CASTSGTGESPLHF
TRBJ2-5	.	TRBV5-6	.	TGTGCCAGCAGCTTGTTGGGGGCCGCAAAAGAGACCCAGTACTTC	CASSLLGAAKETQYF
TRBJ2-2	.	TRBV24-1	.	TGTGCCACCCGGGGGTACACCGGGGAGCTGTTTTTT	CATRGYTGELFF
TRBJ2-7	.	TRBV7-9	TRBD1	TGTGCCAGCAGCTGGGGGACAGGTGAGGACGAGCAGTACTTC	CASSWGTGEDEQYF
TRBJ1-2	.	TRBV3-1/TRBV3-2	.	TGTGCCAGCAGCCAAGCCTGGACAGTACGCGGCTACACCTTC	CASSQAWTVRGYTF
TRBJ1-2	.	TRBV7-2	TRBD1	TGTGCCAGCAGCTTACCGGGACAGGGAAGCTATGGCTACACCTTC	CASSLPGQGSYGYTF
TRBJ2-4	once	TRBV30	TRBD1	TGTGCCTCCGACAGGGAAGCAAACATTCAGTACTTC	CASDREANIQYF
TRBJ1-5	.	TRBV7-9	.	TGTGCCAGCAGCCCCTGGGGGGGAGGAGATCAGCCCCAGCATTTT	CASSPWGGGDQPQHF
TRBJ2-6	.	TRBV7-3	.	TGTGCCAGCAGCTTAGGGGCCTCTGGGGCCAACGTCCTGACTTTC	CASSLGASGANVLTF
TRBJ2-3	once	TRBV7-2	TRBD2	TGTGCCAGCAGCGGACGGACTAGCGGGGGGGTTCGCACGACAGATACGCAGTATTTT	CASSGRTSGGVRTTDTQYF
TRBJ2-7	.	TRBV3-1/TRBV3-2	.	TGTGCCTCAGGGGTCTACGAGCAGTACTTC	CASGVYEQYF
TRBJ1-5	.	TRBV6-6	.	TGTGCCAGCAGTTACTCGAGGGACATTAGCAATCAGCCCCAGCATTTT	CASSYSRDISNQPQHF
TRBJ1-3	.	TRBV5-6	.	TGTGCCAGCAGCTTGCGGAACTATGGAAACACCATATATTTT	CASSLRNYGNTIYF
TRBJ2-7	.	TRBV28	TRBD1	TGTGCCAGCACCGACCAGGGACAGTTTTACGAGCAGTACTTC	CASTDQGQFYEQYF
TRBJ1-4	once	TRBV30	.	TGTGCCCACTCTCAGGGTCCTAATGAAAAACTGTTTTTT	CAHSQGPNEKLFF
TRBJ2-5	.	TRBV7-6	.	TGTGCCAGCAGCTCGGGGGATCAAGAGACCCAGTACTTC	CASSSGDQETQYF
TRBJ1-2	.	TRBV9	.	TGTGCCAGCAGCGTACGGGGTGGCACGGACTATGGCTACACCTTC	CASSVRGGTDYGYTF
TRBJ1-2	.	TRBV9	.	TGTGCCAGCAGCGTGGACACTGGGACACGCTATGGCTACACCTTC	CASSVDTGTRYGYTF
TRBJ2-3	.	TRBV5-4	TRBD1	TGTGCCAGCCCCTCCGGGACAGGGGGGGGGATTAGCACAGATACGCAGTATTTT	CASPSGTGGGISTDTQYF
TRBJ2-7	.	TRBV6-6	TRBD2	TGTGCCAGCAGTCGACTAGCGGGGGGCTATAGCTCCTACGAGCAGTACTTC	CASSRLAGGYSSYEQYF
TRBJ2-3	.	TRBV7-8	.	TGTGCCAGCAGCTGGAGCCAATCACCTAGCACAGATACGCAGTATTTT	CASSWSQSPSTDTQYF
TRBJ1-2	medium-sized	TRBV19	TRBD1	TGTGCCAGTAGTGCACGCGGACAGGGCTATGGCTACACCTTC	CASSARGQGYGYTF
TRBJ2-7	once	TRBV2	.	TGTGCCAGAAACTCTGAGGGAAAATCCTACGAGCAGTACTTC	CARNSEGKSYEQYF
TRBJ1-5	.	TRBV5-3	.	TGTGCCAGAAGCTTTAGAGTCGACAATCAGCCCCAGCATTTT	CARSFRVDNQPQHF
TRBJ1-2	once	TRBV15	TRBD1	TGTGCCACCAGCAGAGCATGGGCAGGGGGCGGTAGTTATGGCTACACCTTC	CATSRAWAGGGSYGYTF
TRBJ2-1	.	TRBV27	.	TGTGCCAGCAGTTCTAGCGAACACAATGAGCAGTTCTTC	CASSSSEHNEQFF
TRBJ2-7	.	TRBV5-5	.	TGTGCCAGCAGCTTGGGAGTGCGGGGAAACGAGCAGTACTTC	CASSLGVRGNEQYF
TRBJ2-7	few	TRBV5-4	TRBD2	TGTGCCAGCAGCTGGGGAGCGGGGGGTACCTACGAGCAGTACTTC	CASSWGAGGTYEQYF
TRBJ1-2	.	TRBV6-4	TRBD1	TGTGCCAGGACAGGGGATGGCTACACCTTC	CARTGDGYTF
TRBJ2-7	.	TRBV20-1	.	TGCAGTGCCACCCCACTTTACGAGCAGTACTTC	CSATPLYEQYF
TRBJ2-1	once	TRBV10-1	TRBD2	TGCGCCAGCATTCGTAGCGGGGGGGGGCAAATCGCGCAGTTCTTC	CASIRSGGGQIAQFF